This paragraph reports one T cell receptor beta chain. The source of the sample is a study of blood T cell repertoires in COVID-19. Looking at the study overall: The study drew acute and convalescent COVID-19 samples from the United States, Italy and Spain. Sources were T cells, B-cell-depleted T cells, or PBMCs; the material itself was cDNA or gDNA.

Original processing notes: Nucleated cell number was recorded as an estimate derived from reference gene primer amplification. Profiled with immunoSEQ multiplex PCR; TCRdb holds only in-frame clones, not every one. The DNA was the basis for D and trimming; V, J and clone size are from that table. The sample has about 220,000 clones; about 78% are singletons. V gave up 6 bases and J gave up 2 bases, with 13 bases separating them. This CDR3 comprises 14 residues. Germline V gives CDR1 SGHKS, CDR2 YYEKEE (reference sequence). The chain is built from TRBV5-5 and TRBJ2-3; D is ambiguous. This TCR came from a woman in her sixties or seventies with acute or convalescent COVID-19. Sequenced input: peripheral blood. The CDR3 sequence is CASTFRGYTDTQYF. For the CDR3, the DNA is TGTGCCAGCACCTTCCGAGGATACACAGATACGCAGTATTTT.